The 29 T cell receptor beta chains given below trace back to one sample, sequenced in a study of OX40 agonist ivuxolimab in advanced cancers. Some clones are missing from TCRdb's copy, which holds only in-frame ones; the method was immunoSEQ multiplex PCR. The data contain approximately 17,000 clones, around 81% of them singletons. The sequences come from CD4+ or CD8+ T cells sorted from blood, collected in a trial of the OX40 agonist ivuxolimab. These TCRs come from an adult with an advanced solid tumor such as melanoma, head and neck, liver or kidney cancer.

This clone showed up just a few times. V is TRBV7-3 and J is TRBJ2-5; no reliable D call. CDR1 and CDR2 (germline): SGHTA, FQGTGA. The germline V and J ends were trimmed by 5 bases and 5 bases, with 18 bases remaining between them. This CDR3 is 15 amino acids long. CDR3 in amino acids: CASSPHPGEWETQYF. CDR3 DNA sequence: TGTGCCAGCAGCCCCCATCCTGGCGAGTGGGAGACCCAGTACTTC. Filled out from reference TRBV7-3 and TRBJ2-5, the complete variable domain reads GAGVSQTPSNKVTEKGKYVELRCDPISGHTALYWYRQSLGQGPEFLIYFQGTGAADDSGLPNDRFFAVRPEGSVSTLKIQRTERGDSAVYLCASSPHPGEWETQYFGPGTRLLVL.

This clone appeared a few times. V usage is TRBV15 and J usage is TRBJ2-5; 9 bases are a match to TRBD2. Germline CDR1 reads LNHNV; CDR2 reads YYDKDF (reference sequence). This CDR3 region has 15 residues. V was pared by 0 bases and J by 4 bases, with 3 bases of the junction left unmatched. The CDR3 is CATSREAGGGETQYF. The CDR3 nucleotides are TGTGCCACCAGCAGAGAAGCGGGGGGCGGAGAGACCCAGTACTTC.

The chain couples TRBV7-9 to TRBJ1-1; 7 nucleotides align to TRBD1. Losses at the gene ends were 5 bases for V and 0 bases for J; bases not matched to a gene: 9. The V gene's germline CDR1 is SEHNR and CDR2 FQNEAQ (reference sequence). This CDR3 has 16 amino acids. The CDR3 sequence: CASSVPRDSMNTEAFF. DNA for the CDR3: TGTGCCAGCAGCGTACCCCGGGACAGCATGAACACTGAAGCTTTCTTT.

The V and J genes are TRBV10-1 and TRBJ1-1; weak D call: TRBD1 (5 bases). V was trimmed by 6 bases and J by 2 bases, leaving 16 bases between them. This CDR3 spans 15 amino acids. Germline V CDR1 and CDR2: WNHNN, SYGVQD (reference sequence). CDR3 protein: CASSASGDGNTEAFF. The CDR3 nucleotides are TGCGCCAGCAGCGCAAGCGGGGACGGTAACACTGAAGCTTTCTTT.

The chain is built from TRBV27 and TRBJ2-5, with TRBD2 identical over 13 bases. The CDR3 is 17 amino acids. Germline V CDR1 and CDR2: MNHEY, SMNVEV (reference sequence). The junction had 12 bases not matched to a gene; V was cut back by 4 bases and J by 7 bases. The CDR3 sequence: CASSSRLAGGTIGTQYF. The CDR3 DNA reads as TGTGCCAGCAGTTCGCGACTAGCGGGGGGCACTATAGGGACCCAGTACTTC.

The rearrangement joins TRBV6-5 to TRBJ2-6; 8 bases align to TRBD1. The V and J ends lost 2 bases and 0 bases, in that order; junction bases with no gene match: 0. The CDR3 is made up of 16 amino acids. Germline values: CDR1 MNHEY, CDR2 SVGAGI. CDR3 sequence (DNA): TGTGCCAGCAGTTACACAGGGGGCTCTGGGGCCAACGTCCTGACTTTC. Amino acid sequence: CASSYTGGSGANVLTF.

The V and J genes are TRBV19 and TRBJ2-2, with D possibly called TRBD1 or TRBD2 (7 bases each). Per germline, CDR1 LNHDA and CDR2 SQIVND (reference sequence). The CDR3 runs 15 residues. Trimming removed 3 bases from V and 7 bases from J, with 15 bases in between. DNA for the CDR3: TGTGCCAGTAGTATGGGAGGGGGCCTGGTCGGGGAGCTGTTTTTT. Encoded protein: CASSMGGGLVGELFF.

The chain joins TRBV9 to TRBJ2-5; D may be TRBD2 (6 bases). V was pared by 0 bases and J by 2 bases, with 8 bases between. Germline CDR1 SGDLS, CDR2 YYNGEE. The CDR3 consists of 14 residues. In nucleotides, the CDR3 is TGTGCCAGCAGCGTAGTGGGGGGACAAGAGACCCAGTACTTC. Its translation is CASSVVGGQETQYF.

J is TRBJ1-2 and V is TRBV4-1; D remains unclear. Germline values: CDR1 MGHRA, CDR2 YSYEKL. The CDR3 runs to 15 residues. Trimming removed 3 bases from V and 6 bases from J, with 17 bases in between. The CDR3 sequence is CASSHPIMGAHGYTF. CDR3 DNA sequence: TGCGCCAGCAGCCACCCTATTATGGGAGCTCATGGCTACACCTTC.

This clone was counted a single time. The CDR3 DNA follows: TGCAGCGTTGGATATGACTCGTACAATGAGCAGTTCTTC. Its translation is CSVGYDSYNEQFF. V and J are TRBV29-1 and TRBJ2-1; no definite D call. Germline V lookup: CDR1 SQVTM, CDR2 ANQGSEA. CDR3 length equals 13 residues. V was clipped by 4 bases and J by 4 bases, with 11 bases between them.

The J gene is TRBJ2-6, the V gene TRBV10-3; 9 positions match TRBD1. The CDR3 is 20 residues long. J was trimmed by 4 bases and V by 6 bases; bases with no gene match: 19. From germline, CDR1 is ENHRY and CDR2 SYGVKD. As DNA, the CDR3 is TGTGCCATCAGGAATATAAAAACGGGACAGGGAGTGAACGGGGCCAACGTCCTGACTTTC. Encoded protein: CAIRNIKTGQGVNGANVLTF.

This clone was seen just once. The CDR3 region is CASSSGSGDYEQYF. The CDR3 DNA sequence: TGTGCCAGCAGCTCAGGGTCTGGGGATTACGAGCAGTACTTC. The V call is TRBV9, the J call TRBJ2-7; perhaps TRBD1 as D (5 bases). This CDR3 region has 14 residues. Germline V lookup: CDR1 SGDLS, CDR2 YYNGEE. Deletions cut 4 bases from V and 4 bases from J, with 15 bases between.

The V gene is TRBV19, the J gene TRBJ1-5; D is ambiguous. Per the germline V gene, CDR1 is LNHDA and CDR2 is SQIVND (reference sequence). The CDR3 has 14 amino acids. V shed 4 bases and J shed 1 base, with 8 bases lying between them. CDR3: CASSTGMSNQPQHF. CDR3 DNA: TGTGCCAGTAGTACGGGAATGAGCAATCAGCCCCAGCATTTT.

V gene TRBV5-1 combines with J gene TRBJ1-1; D is uncertain. The CDR3 is made up of 11 amino acids. V lost 1 base and J 6 bases, leaving 4 bases between the germline ends. Germline CDR1 and CDR2: SGHRS and YFSETQ. The CDR3 DNA is TGCGCCAGCAGCTTGTACGCTGAAGCTTTCTTT. Translated, it gives CASSLYAEAFF.

This chain uses TRBV27 with TRBJ2-1; 10 bases line up with TRBD2. Germline CDR1 MNHEY, CDR2 SMNVEV (reference sequence). The CDR3 sequence is 15 residues long. J lost 3 bases, V lost 4 bases, and 3 bases had no gene match. The CDR3 bases are TGTGCCAGCAGTTCGGGGACTAGCGTCTACAATGAGCAGTTCTTC. Its translation is CASSSGTSVYNEQFF.

The chain is built from TRBV4-3 and TRBJ1-1; 7 bases are a match to TRBD1. V lost 0 bases to trimming and J lost 10 bases; unmatched junction nucleotides: 14. The CDR3 is 16 residues long. In germline, CDR1 is LGHNA, CDR2 YSLEER. The CDR3 sequence: CASSQDRGGHGIGAFF. Here the CDR3 DNA reads TGCGCCAGCAGCCAAGATCGAGGGGGCCACGGTATCGGAGCTTTCTTT.

This chain links TRBV19 with TRBJ2-1; a weak D match, TRBD2 (6 bases). Germline CDR1 and CDR2: LNHDA and SQIVND (reference sequence). V was trimmed by 2 bases and J by 5 bases, leaving 16 bases between them. The CDR3 is made up of 16 amino acids. CDR3 nucleotide sequence: TGTGCCAGTAGTATACCGACTGGAGGGGTTAACAATGAGCAGTTCTTC. Translated: CASSIPTGGVNNEQFF.

The chain joins TRBV5-1 to TRBJ2-1; the D gene is possibly TRBD1 (7 bases). V shed 4 bases and J shed 5 bases, with 16 bases lying between them. Germline V gives CDR1 SGHRS, CDR2 YFSETQ. The CDR3 contains 15 residues. The CDR3 region is CASSPRGRGDNEQFF. CDR3 in DNA: TGCGCCAGCAGCCCGCGGGGCAGGGGGGACAATGAGCAGTTCTTC.

V usage is TRBV15 and J usage is TRBJ1-2, with a weak D call TRBD1 (6 bases). Trimming took off 1 base at V and 6 bases at J, with 15 bases between the two ends. CDR1 LNHNV and CDR2 YYDKDF come from the germline V gene (reference sequence). The CDR3 has 15 amino acids. CDR3 sequence reads: CATSRGSRGIDGYTF. Here the CDR3 DNA reads TGTGCCACCAGCAGAGGGAGCAGGGGCATAGATGGCTACACCTTC.

V and J are TRBV10-3 and TRBJ1-2, with a tentative D call TRBD1 (5 bases). The V end lost 3 bases, the J end lost 4 bases, and 9 bases lay between the germline ends. This CDR3 is built from 13 residues. Germline V gives CDR1 ENHRY, CDR2 SYGVKD. CDR3 residues: CAISDETAYGYTF. The CDR3 DNA reads TGTGCCATCAGTGACGAGACAGCCTATGGCTACACCTTC.

Note on this clone: Other DNA sequences in this sample translate to the same CDR3. V usage is TRBV28 and J usage is TRBJ1-2, with a possible D match to TRBD1 (6 bases). V lost 6 bases to trimming and J lost 8 bases, with 16 bases between them. This CDR3 is 13 amino acids long. Germline V CDR1 and CDR2: MDHEN, SYDVKM. The chain's CDR3 is CASSLRGAGGYTF. The CDR3 bases are TGTGCCAGCAGCCTTCGGGGGGCCGGAGGCTACACCTTC.

Concerning this clone itself: Other DNA sequences in this specimen translate into the identical CDR3. The rearrangement links TRBV6-1 to TRBJ2-5; possible D gene TRBD2, 5 bases. The germline V gene encodes CDR1 MNHNS and CDR2 SASEGT. There are 19 residues in the CDR3. V was shortened by 4 bases and J by 5 bases, with 29 bases between the two germline ends. CDR3 DNA sequence: TGTGCCAGCAGTGGTCCGGCAGGAGGCGTTTGGGGTGGTATGGAGACCCAGTACTTC. Its protein product is CASSGPAGGVWGGMETQYF.

V usage is TRBV4-1 and J usage is TRBJ1-3; weak D call: TRBD1 (6 bases). Germline loops: CDR1 MGHRA, CDR2 YSYEKL. Between the trimmed V and J ends, which lost 4 bases and 4 bases, there was a span of 14 bases. There are 15 residues in the CDR3. CDR3 in amino acids: CASSPAGGAGNTIYF. CDR3 nucleotide sequence: TGCGCCAGCAGCCCTGCCGGGGGGGCAGGAAACACCATATATTTT.

The rearrangement uses TRBV2 and TRBJ2-7, with a tentative D call TRBD2 (5 bases). This CDR3 has 12 amino acids. The V end lost 8 bases, the J end lost 1 base, and 9 bases lay between the germline ends. Per germline, CDR1 SNHLY and CDR2 FYNNEI. The CDR3 protein is CASSEGSYEQYF. For the CDR3, the DNA is TGTGCCAGCTCCGAGGGATCCTACGAGCAGTACTTC. The complete variable domain, with remaining parts taken from reference TRBV2 and TRBJ2-7, reads EPEVTQTPSHQVTQMGQEVILRCVPISNHLYFYWYRQILGQKVEFLVSFYNNEISEKSEIFDDQFSVERPDGSNFTLKIRSTKLEDSAMYFCASSEGSYEQYFGPGTRLTVT.

The genes are TRBV6-1 and TRBJ1-1, with D possibly matching TRBD1 (5 bases). CDR1 and CDR2 (germline): MNHNS, SASEGT. The CDR3 is 12 residues long. Trimming took 8 bases from V and 1 from J, leaving 8 bases between them. CDR3 in DNA: TGTGCCAGCGGGCAGGGGAACACTGAAGCTTTCTTT. It translates to CASGQGNTEAFF.

This sequence joins TRBV28 and TRBJ2-6; 8 bases map to TRBD1. This CDR3 comprises 16 residues. J lost 1 base, V lost 2 bases, and 1 base had no gene match. The germline gives CDR1 MDHEN, CDR2 SYDVKM. The CDR3 DNA reads TGTGCCAGCAGTTTAACAGGGGGGTCTGGGGCCAACGTCCTGACTTTC. Its protein product is CASSLTGGSGANVLTF.

The J gene is TRBJ1-1, the V gene TRBV6-5; D gene uncertain. V was clipped by 6 bases and J by 3 bases, with 11 bases between them. This CDR3 has 13 residues. Looked up from germline, CDR1 is MNHEY and CDR2 is SVGAGI. The CDR3 nucleotides are TGTGCCAGCAGCGTATCGACCCACACTGAAGCTTTCTTT. Protein sequence: CASSVSTHTEAFF.

The chain recombines TRBV11-2 with TRBJ2-7; the D is unclear. Germline V gene lookup returns CDR1 SGHAT and CDR2 FQNNGV. The V and J ends lost 1 base and 3 bases respectively, with 10 bases between them. This CDR3 region has 14 residues. The CDR3: CASSLGSLNYEQYF. The CDR3 DNA sequence: TGTGCCAGCAGCTTAGGCAGTTTGAACTACGAGCAGTACTTC.

The V call is TRBV27, the J call TRBJ1-2, with no clear D. CDR3 length: 13 residues. CDR1 and CDR2 from the germline V gene are MNHEY and SMNVEV (reference sequence). The V and J ends lost 5 bases and 1 base respectively, with 8 bases between them. The CDR3 sequence: CASSPTVNYGYTF. DNA for the CDR3: TGTGCCAGCAGTCCTACTGTTAACTATGGCTACACCTTC.